This TCR beta chain stems from a study of human T cells and chemical hapten exposure. The time point denotes: healthy volunteer bleed at 2 weeks. RNA extraction used unfractionated whole blood as the source of total RNA. The V gene's germline CDR1 is MNHEY and CDR2 SVGAGI. The CDR3 is made up of 15 amino acids. Trimming removed 6 bases from V and 5 bases from J; junction bases left unmatched: 7. In TCRdb, the RACE reads were re-called with MiXCR into one record per CDR3 protein. The sample has 100,000 to 150,000 distinct CDR3 sequences, approximately 9% seen once; the top ten hold 1.5% to 2%. Material for sequencing was whole blood. The clonotype was recovered from a male donor in good health. Some clones in this sample may be carry-over from other donors' samples. This rearrangement joins TRBV6-5 to TRBJ2-3, with 11 bases lining up with TRBD2. CDR3 region: CASRVAGGRLDTQYF. The CDR3 DNA sequence: TGTGCCAGCAGAGTAGCGGGGGGGCGCTTAGATACGCAGTATTTT.